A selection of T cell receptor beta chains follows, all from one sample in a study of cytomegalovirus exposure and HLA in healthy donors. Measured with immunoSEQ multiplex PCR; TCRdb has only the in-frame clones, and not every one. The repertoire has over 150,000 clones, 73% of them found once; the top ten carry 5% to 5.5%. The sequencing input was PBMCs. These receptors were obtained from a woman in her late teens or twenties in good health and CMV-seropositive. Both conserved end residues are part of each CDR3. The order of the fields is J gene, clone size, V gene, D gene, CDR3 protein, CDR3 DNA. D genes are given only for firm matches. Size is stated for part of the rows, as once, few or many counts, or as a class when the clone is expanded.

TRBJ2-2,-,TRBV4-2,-,CASSQDDGPSYTGELFF,TGTGCCAGCAGCCAAGATGATGGGCCTAGCTACACCGGGGAGCTGTTTTTT
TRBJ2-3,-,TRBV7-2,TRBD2,CASSLGLAGGSTDTQYF,TGTGCCAGCAGCTTAGGGCTAGCGGGGGGAAGCACAGATACGCAGTATTTT
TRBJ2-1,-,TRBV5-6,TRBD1,CASSTGQGRQFF,TGTGCCAGCAGCACGGGACAGGGGAGGCAGTTCTTC
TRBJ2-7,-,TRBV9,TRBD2,CASSPNVLAGEQYF,TGTGCCAGCAGCCCCAATGTTCTAGCGGGGGAGCAGTACTTC
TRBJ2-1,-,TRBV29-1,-,CSVIENSYNEQFF,TGCAGCGTCATAGAAAACTCCTACAATGAGCAGTTCTTC
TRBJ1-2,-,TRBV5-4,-,CASSWITLLGQGNKDGYTF,TGTGCCAGCAGCTGGATTACCTTACTGGGGCAGGGGAATAAAGATGGCTACACCTTC
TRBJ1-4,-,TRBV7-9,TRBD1,CASSRQGVNEKLFF,TGTGCCAGCAGCCGACAGGGGGTTAATGAAAAACTGTTTTTT
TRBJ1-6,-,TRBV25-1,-,CASTLTTDNSPLHF,TGTGCCAGCACCTTGACGACAGATAATTCACCCCTCCACTTT
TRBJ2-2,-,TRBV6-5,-,CATRGPRTGELFF,TGTGCCACTCGAGGGCCGCGGACCGGGGAGCTGTTTTTT
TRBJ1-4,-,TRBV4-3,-,CASSHGLLTAATNEKLFF,TGCGCCAGCAGCCATGGACTGCTGACCGCTGCAACTAATGAAAAACTGTTTTTT
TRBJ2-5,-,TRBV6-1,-,CASNEAGQETQYF,TGTGCCAGCAACGAGGCGGGGCAAGAGACCCAGTACTTC
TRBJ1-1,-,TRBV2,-,CASKGKEAFF,TGTGCCAGCAAGGGGAAGGAAGCTTTCTTT
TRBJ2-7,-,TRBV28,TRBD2,CASSLGLAGGTSSVEQYF,TGTGCCAGCAGTTTAGGGCTAGCGGGGGGTACATCGTCCGTCGAGCAGTACTTC
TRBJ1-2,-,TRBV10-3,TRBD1,CAISEDRGLNYGYTF,TGTGCCATCAGTGAAGACAGGGGGCTGAACTATGGCTACACCTTC
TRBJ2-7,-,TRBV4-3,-,CASSPGQLYEQYF,TGCGCCAGCAGCCCGGGACAACTTTACGAGCAGTACTTC
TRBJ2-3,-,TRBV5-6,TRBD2,CASSEQSRGVTDTQYF,TGTGCCAGCAGCGAGCAATCTCGGGGGGTCACAGATACGCAGTATTTT
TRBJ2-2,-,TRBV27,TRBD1,CASSRTGGAPGELFF,TGTGCCAGCAGCCGGACAGGGGGCGCACCCGGGGAGCTGTTTTTT
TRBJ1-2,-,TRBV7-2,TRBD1,CASSVDRGLAYTF,TGTGCCAGCAGCGTCGACAGGGGACTTGCCTACACCTTC
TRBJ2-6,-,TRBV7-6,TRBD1,CASSLAEPGQGRDGANVLTF,TGTGCCAGCAGCTTAGCGGAGCCGGGACAGGGGAGGGATGGGGCCAACGTCCTGACTTTC
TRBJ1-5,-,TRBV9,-,CASSESGTPSNQPQHF,TGTGCCAGCAGCGAGAGCGGGACACCTAGCAATCAGCCCCAGCATTTT
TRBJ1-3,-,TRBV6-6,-,CASSYRDSGSTIYF,TGTGCCAGCAGTTACCGGGACTCTGGAAGCACCATATATTTT
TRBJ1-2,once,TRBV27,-,CASTPAAAANYGYTF,TGTGCCAGCACCCCGGCGGCAGCCGCGAACTATGGCTACACCTTC
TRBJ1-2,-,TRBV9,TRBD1,CASSPRDRVSYGYTF,TGTGCCAGCAGCCCCAGGGACAGGGTGAGCTATGGCTACACCTTC
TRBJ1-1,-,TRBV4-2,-,CASSQIPADTEAFF,TGTGCCAGCAGCCAAATCCCGGCGGACACTGAAGCTTTCTTT
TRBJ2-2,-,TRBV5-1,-,CASSLGGDTGELFF,TGCGCCAGCAGCTTAGGGGGTGACACCGGGGAGCTGTTTTTT
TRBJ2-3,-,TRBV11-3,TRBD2,CASSSSAYSGGAPTDTQYF,TGTGCCAGCAGCTCCTCCGCTTATAGCGGGGGGGCCCCCACAGATACGCAGTATTTT
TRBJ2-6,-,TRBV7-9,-,CASSSSRGGKASGANVLTF,TGTGCCAGCAGCTCGTCTAGAGGCGGTAAGGCCTCTGGGGCCAACGTCCTGACTTTC
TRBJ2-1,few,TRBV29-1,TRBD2,CSVGGLAGKLRNNEQFF,TGCAGCGTAGGGGGACTAGCGGGGAAACTCCGGAACAATGAGCAGTTCTTC
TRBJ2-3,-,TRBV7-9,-,CASSLAGTSSTDTQYF,TGTGCCAGCAGCTTAGCGGGCACCTCTAGCACAGATACGCAGTATTTT
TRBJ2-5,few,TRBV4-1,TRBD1,CASSQSQGRQETQYF,TGCGCCAGCAGCCAATCACAGGGGAGACAAGAGACCCAGTACTTC
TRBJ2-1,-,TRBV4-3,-,CASSQESGDDYNEQFF,TGCGCCAGCAGCCAAGAGTCAGGGGATGACTACAATGAGCAGTTCTTC
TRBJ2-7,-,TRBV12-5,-,CASGLVVGFAGSYEQYF,TGTGCTAGTGGTTTGGTGGTAGGTTTTGCGGGAAGCTACGAGCAGTACTTC
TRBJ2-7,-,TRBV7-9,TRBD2,CASSLVGGIYEQYF,TGTGCCAGCAGCTTAGTCGGGGGGATCTACGAGCAGTACTTC
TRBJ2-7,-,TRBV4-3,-,CASTKLTSSSYEQYF,TGCGCCAGCACGAAATTGACGTCTAGCTCCTACGAGCAGTACTTC
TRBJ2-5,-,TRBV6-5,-,CASSYGGPDQYF,TGTGCCAGCAGTTACGGCGGCCCGGACCAGTACTTC
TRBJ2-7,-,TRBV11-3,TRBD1,CASSLLSGQGVEQYF,TGTGCCAGCAGCTTGCTTTCGGGACAGGGAGTCGAGCAGTACTTC
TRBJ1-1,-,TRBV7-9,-,CASSLMDSMNTEAFF,TGTGCCAGCAGCTTAATGGACAGTATGAACACTGAAGCTTTCTTT
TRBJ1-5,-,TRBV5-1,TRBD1,CASSPDRGGNQPQHF,TGCGCCAGCAGCCCGGACAGGGGTGGCAATCAGCCCCAGCATTTT
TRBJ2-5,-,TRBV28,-,CASSLFGQPSEETQYF,TGTGCCAGCAGTCTTTTTGGCCAGCCTAGCGAAGAGACCCAGTACTTC
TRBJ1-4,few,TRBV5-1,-,CASSLGEYEKLFF,TGCGCCAGCAGCTTGGGGGAGTATGAAAAACTGTTTTTT
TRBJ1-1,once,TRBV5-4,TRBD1,CASSTQGEKGAFF,TGTGCCAGCAGCACACAGGGGGAAAAGGGAGCTTTCTTT
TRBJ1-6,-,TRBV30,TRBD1,CAWDRDSPLHF,TGTGCCTGGGACAGGGATTCACCCCTCCACTTT
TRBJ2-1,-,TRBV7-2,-,CASSLWTTVDEQFF,TGTGCCAGCAGCTTATGGACTACCGTCGATGAGCAGTTCTTC
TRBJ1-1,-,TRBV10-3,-,CAITRGDNRNTEAFF,TGTGCCATCACTCGAGGGGACAATCGGAACACTGAAGCTTTCTTT
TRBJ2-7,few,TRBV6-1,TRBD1,CASSDGAGGYEQYF,TGTGCCAGCAGTGACGGGGCAGGGGGCTACGAGCAGTACTTC
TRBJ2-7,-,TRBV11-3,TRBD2,CASSTRTSGGYEQYF,TGTGCCAGCAGCACTCGGACTAGCGGGGGCTACGAGCAGTACTTC
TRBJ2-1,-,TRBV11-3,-,CASSPSGGDSYNEQFF,TGTGCCAGCAGCCCGTCGGGCGGGGACTCCTACAATGAGCAGTTCTTC
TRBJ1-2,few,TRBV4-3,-,CASSQDSIRGHGYTF,TGCGCCAGCAGCCAAGATAGTATCAGGGGCCATGGCTACACCTTC
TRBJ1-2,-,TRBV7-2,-,CASSLYSYGYTF,TGTGCCAGCAGCTTGTACAGCTATGGCTACACCTTC
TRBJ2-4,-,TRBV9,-,CASSVAGLSKNIQYF,TGTGCCAGCAGCGTAGCTGGGCTTAGCAAAAACATTCAGTACTTC
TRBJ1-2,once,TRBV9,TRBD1,CASRGHGTAGYGYTF,TGTGCCAGCAGGGGTCATGGGACAGCCGGCTATGGCTACACCTTC
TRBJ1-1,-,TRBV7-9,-,CASTGEVGTEAFF,TGTGCCAGCACCGGGGAGGTGGGCACTGAAGCTTTCTTT